The entry that follows covers one T cell receptor beta chain sequence. This specimen belongs to a study of blood T cell repertoires in COVID-19. Study at large: Whether acute or convalescent, the COVID-19 samples came from the United States, Italy and Spain.

Losses at the gene ends were 2 bases for V and 1 base for J; bases not matched to a gene: 8. Germline V CDR1 and CDR2: SGHRS, YFSETQ. The CDR3 covers 16 residues. Using immunoSEQ multiplex PCR, the repertoire was profiled, and TCRdb retains in-frame clones only, with some absent. The sample has some 340,000 clones; 90% are singletons. Sequencing input: PBMCs or T cells enriched from blood (not recorded which). The chain links TRBV5-1 to TRBJ1-2; 7 bases line up with TRBD1. The sequence was collected from a woman in her 30s who had been exposed to COVID-19. The CDR3 bases are TGCGCCAGCAGCTTATCAGGACAGGCCGATAACTATGGCTACACCTTC. Translated: CASSLSGQADNYGYTF.